This T cell receptor beta chain was identified in a study of T cells in Graves' hyperthyroidism and ophthalmopathy. The CDR3 has 12 residues. Germline V CDR1 and CDR2: SQVTM, ANQGSEA. Deletions cut 8 bases from V and 2 bases from J, with 12 bases between. RNA transcripts provided the source from which TCR beta CDR3 regions were amplified. Initially, a first-round RT-PCR of the TCR CDR3 employed the HTBI primer set. TCRdb processed the multiplex PCR reads anew with MiXCR; each CDR3 protein has one entry. The table records hundreds of thousands of distinct CDR3 sequences, about 45% of them present only once. Exclusion followed for patients with uncontrolled infection, other autoimmune disease, pregnancy or lactation.

The chain is built from TRBV29-1 and TRBJ1-2; D remains ambiguous. This clonotype was obtained from an adult man with Graves' disease, either hyperthyroidism or ophthalmopathy (not recorded which). The material sequenced was peripheral blood or thyroid tissue (not recorded which). The chain's CDR3 is CSLVTENYGYTF. The CDR3 DNA follows: TGCAGCTTGGTCACCGAAAACTATGGCTACACCTTC.